This TCR beta chain comes out of a study of cytotoxic CD8 clonotypes in ibrutinib-treated CLL. Trimming at V came to 4 bases and at J to 5 bases, leaving 7 bases not matched to a gene. CDR3 length: 17 amino acids. Germline V gene data show CDR1 as MNHNS and CDR2 as SASEGT. The method was immunoSEQ multiplex PCR; TCRdb's version includes in-frame clones alone and lacks a portion of them. The repertoire holds about 70,000 clones, 90% seen once, with under 4% in the top ten. The J gene is TRBJ2-3, the V gene TRBV6-1; the match to TRBD2 covers 15 bases. The clonotype originates from a human donor with chronic lymphocytic leukemia. The specimen was PBMCs, collected after 12 months of ibrutinib treatment. CDR3 sequence (DNA): TGTGCCAGCAGTGGTTTTGGGACTAGCGGGAGGTTAGATACGCAGTATTTT. It translates to CASSGFGTSGRLDTQYF.